This note documents a single T cell receptor (beta chain) sequence. The V gene's germline CDR1 is SGHRS and CDR2 YFSETQ. The V end lost 0 bases, the J end lost 6 bases, and 13 bases lay between the germline ends. The CDR3 loop spans 14 amino acids. Measured with immunoSEQ multiplex PCR; TCRdb has only the in-frame clones, and not every one. The sample holds about 7,600 clones, approximately 80% seen once. The data derive from a study of cytotoxic CD8 clonotypes in ibrutinib-treated CLL. About the study: Responses: around 24 partial, 2 complete; after median roughly 68 months, approximately 14 stayed remitted, around twelve progressed.

This material consisted of PBMCs, taken before ibrutinib treatment. The TCR sequence derives from a human donor with chronic lymphocytic leukemia. This chain links TRBV5-1 with TRBJ2-7; D may be TRBD2 (5 bases). The CDR3 reads CASSLAPGIREQYF. Written as DNA, the CDR3 is TGCGCCAGCAGCTTGGCTCCGGGAATCCGCGAGCAGTACTTC.